This T cell receptor (beta chain) stems from a study of T-cell memory formation after mild COVID-19. This clonotype was detected once. Antigen specificity is unknown. TCR alpha and TCR beta cDNA libraries with sample barcodes and UMIs came from 5'RACE using constant-segment primers. MiXCR was run by TCRdb on the 5' RACE reads, yielding one entry per CDR3 protein. The sample lists 500,000 to 550,000 distinct CDR3 sequences, roughly 20% seen once, with roughly an eighth in the top ten. Points from the study as a whole: CD4+ bias marked clones expanding day 15 to 37, unlike balanced contracting clones.

Sequenced: PBMCs or a T cell subset sorted from them (not recorded which). The source of this sequence is an adult woman who had mild COVID-19 (a few samples of this study predate the infection). Cell type and time point are not known.

Here the CDR3 DNA reads TGTGCCAGCAGCCAACGTTCTAACGGCGGGGAGCTGTTTTTT. This gives the protein CASSQRSNGGELFF. The chain is built from TRBV7-6 and TRBJ2-2; no reliable D call. From germline, CDR1 is SGHVS and CDR2 FNYEAQ. The CDR3 covers 14 residues. V lost 5 bases, J lost 7 bases, and 14 bases lay in between. Drawing the rest from reference TRBV7-6 and TRBJ2-2, the complete variable domain is GAGVSQSPRYKVTKRGQDVALRCDPISGHVSLYWYRQALGQGPEFLTYFNYEAQQDKSGLPNDRFSAERPEGSISTLTIQRTEQRDSAMYRCASSQRSNGGELFFGEGSRLTVL.